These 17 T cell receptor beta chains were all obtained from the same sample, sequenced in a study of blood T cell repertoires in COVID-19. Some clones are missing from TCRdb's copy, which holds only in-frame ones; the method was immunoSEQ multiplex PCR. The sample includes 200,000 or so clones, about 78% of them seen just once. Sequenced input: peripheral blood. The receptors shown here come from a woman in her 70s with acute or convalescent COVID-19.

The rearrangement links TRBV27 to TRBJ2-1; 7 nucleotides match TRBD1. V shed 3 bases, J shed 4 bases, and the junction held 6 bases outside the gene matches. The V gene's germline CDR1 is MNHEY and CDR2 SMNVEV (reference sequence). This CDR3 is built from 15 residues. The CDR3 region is CASSFRGTVYNEQFF. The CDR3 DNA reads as TGTGCCAGCAGTTTTCGAGGGACAGTATACAATGAGCAGTTCTTC.

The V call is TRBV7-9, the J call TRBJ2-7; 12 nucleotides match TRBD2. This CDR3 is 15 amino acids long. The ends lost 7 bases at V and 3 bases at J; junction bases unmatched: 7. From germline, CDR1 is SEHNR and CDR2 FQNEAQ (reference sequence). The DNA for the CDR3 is TGTGCCAGCAAGAGCGGGACTAGCGGGTTCTACGAGCAGTACTTC. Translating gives CASKSGTSGFYEQYF.

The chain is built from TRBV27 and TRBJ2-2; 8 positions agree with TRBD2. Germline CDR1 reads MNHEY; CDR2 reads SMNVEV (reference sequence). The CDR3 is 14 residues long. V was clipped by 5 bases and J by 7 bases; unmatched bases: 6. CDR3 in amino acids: CASSVIAGSGELFF. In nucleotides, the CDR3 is TGTGCCAGCAGTGTCATAGCGGGAAGCGGGGAGCTGTTTTTT.

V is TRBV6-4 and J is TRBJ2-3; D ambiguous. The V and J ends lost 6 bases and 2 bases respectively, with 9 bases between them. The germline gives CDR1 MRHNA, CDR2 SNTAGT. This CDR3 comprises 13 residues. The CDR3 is CASSSVITDTQYF. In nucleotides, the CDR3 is TGTGCCAGCAGCTCCGTTATCACAGATACGCAGTATTTT.

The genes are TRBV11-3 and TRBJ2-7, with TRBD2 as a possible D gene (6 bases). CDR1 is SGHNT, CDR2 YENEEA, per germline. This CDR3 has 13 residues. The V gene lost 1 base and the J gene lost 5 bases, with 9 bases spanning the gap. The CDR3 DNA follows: TGTGCCAGCAGCTTAGCCGGGAGTAACGAGCAGTACTTC. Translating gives CASSLAGSNEQYF.

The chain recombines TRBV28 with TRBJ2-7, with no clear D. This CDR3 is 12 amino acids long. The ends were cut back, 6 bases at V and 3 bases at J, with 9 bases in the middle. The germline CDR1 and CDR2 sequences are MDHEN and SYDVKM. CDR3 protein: CASSSNLYEQYF. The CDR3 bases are TGTGCCAGCAGCAGTAACCTCTACGAGCAGTACTTC.

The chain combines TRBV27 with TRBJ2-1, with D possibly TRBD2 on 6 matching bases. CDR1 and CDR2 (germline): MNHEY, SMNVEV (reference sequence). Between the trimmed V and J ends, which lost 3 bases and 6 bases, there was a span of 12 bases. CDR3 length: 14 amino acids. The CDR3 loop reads CASSLAGIRNEQFF. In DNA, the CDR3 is TGTGCCAGCAGTTTGGCGGGGATACGCAATGAGCAGTTCTTC.

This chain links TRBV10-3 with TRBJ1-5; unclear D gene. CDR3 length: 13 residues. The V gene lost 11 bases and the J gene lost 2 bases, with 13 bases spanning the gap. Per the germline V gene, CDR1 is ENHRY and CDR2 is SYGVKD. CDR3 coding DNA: TGTGCCGCCAGGCCTGGCGGCAATCAGCCCCAGCATTTT. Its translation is CAARPGGNQPQHF.

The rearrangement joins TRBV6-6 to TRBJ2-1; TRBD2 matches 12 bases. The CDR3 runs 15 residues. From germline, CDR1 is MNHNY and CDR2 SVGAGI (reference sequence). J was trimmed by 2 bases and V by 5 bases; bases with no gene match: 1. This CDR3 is CASSLAGGPYNEQFF. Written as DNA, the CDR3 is TGTGCCAGCAGTCTAGCGGGAGGGCCCTACAATGAGCAGTTCTTC.

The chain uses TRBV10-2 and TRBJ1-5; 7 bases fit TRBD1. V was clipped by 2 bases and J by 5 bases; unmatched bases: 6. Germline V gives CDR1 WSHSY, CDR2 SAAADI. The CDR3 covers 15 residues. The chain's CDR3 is CASSEGQARDQPQHF. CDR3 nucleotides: TGCGCCAGCAGTGAGGGACAGGCCCGGGATCAGCCCCAGCATTTT.

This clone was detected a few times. This chain's CDR3 is CASSLVAAGELFF. The CDR3 nucleotides read TGTGCCAGCAGCTTGGTGGCGGCCGGGGAGCTGTTTTTT. The gene calls are TRBV5-5 and TRBJ2-2; no definite D call. CDR3 length: 13 amino acids. Trimming took off 0 bases at V and 6 bases at J, with 6 bases between the two ends. The germline gives CDR1 SGHKS, CDR2 YYEKEE (reference sequence).

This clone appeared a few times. In nucleotides, the CDR3 is TGTGCCAGCAGCCAAGATGGACAGCGTTATGGCTACACCTTC. Its translation is CASSQDGQRYGYTF. The chain has TRBV3-1 (or the pseudogene TRBV3-2) and TRBJ1-2; perhaps TRBD1 as D (6 bases). Trimming removed 0 bases from V and 5 bases from J, with 10 bases in between. The germline V gene has CDR1 LGHDT and CDR2 YNNKEL (reference sequence). The CDR3 is 14 residues long.

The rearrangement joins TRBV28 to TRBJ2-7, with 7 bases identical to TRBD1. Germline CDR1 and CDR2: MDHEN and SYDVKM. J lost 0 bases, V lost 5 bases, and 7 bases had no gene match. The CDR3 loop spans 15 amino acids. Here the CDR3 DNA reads TGTGCCAGCAGTCCTGGGGACAGTGGCTCCTACGAGCAGTACTTC. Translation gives CASSPGDSGSYEQYF.

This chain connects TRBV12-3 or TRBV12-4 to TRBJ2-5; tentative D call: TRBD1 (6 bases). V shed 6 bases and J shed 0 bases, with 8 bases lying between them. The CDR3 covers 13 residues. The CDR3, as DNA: TGTGCCAGCAGACGGGACAACCAAGAGACCCAGTACTTC. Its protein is CASRRDNQETQYF.

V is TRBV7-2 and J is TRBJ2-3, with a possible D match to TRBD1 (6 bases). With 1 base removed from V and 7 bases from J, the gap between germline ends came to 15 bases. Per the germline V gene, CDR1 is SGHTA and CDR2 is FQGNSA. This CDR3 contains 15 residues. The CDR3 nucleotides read TGTGCCAGCAGCTTAGAGAGGAGGACAGCGCATACGCAGTATTTT. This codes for CASSLERRTAHTQYF.

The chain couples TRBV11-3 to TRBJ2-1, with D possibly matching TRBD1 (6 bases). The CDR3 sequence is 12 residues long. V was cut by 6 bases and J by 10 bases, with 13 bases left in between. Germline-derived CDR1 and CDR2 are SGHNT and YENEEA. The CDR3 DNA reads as TGTGCCAGCAGTACCCGGGACACCGAGCAGTTCTTC. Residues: CASSTRDTEQFF.

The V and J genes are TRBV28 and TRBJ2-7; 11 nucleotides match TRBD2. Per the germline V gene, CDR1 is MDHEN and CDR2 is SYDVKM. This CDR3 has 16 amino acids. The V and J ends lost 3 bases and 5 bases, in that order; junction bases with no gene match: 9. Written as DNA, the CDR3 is TGTGCCAGCAGTTTCCTCGTCTCTAGCGGGAGGAACGAGCAGTACTTC. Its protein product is CASSFLVSSGRNEQYF.